What follows is one T cell receptor beta chain and its context. Its antigen is currently unknown. With 60 Vbeta and 13 Jbeta primers, the PCR was carried out. Repertoires were generated with immunoSEQ multiplex PCR, while TCRdb's copy carries only in-frame clones and drops some. The repertoire holds 200,000 or so clones, 78% seen once, with around 6.1% in the top ten. The source of the sample is a study of cytomegalovirus exposure and HLA in healthy donors. Whole-study findings and limits: Analysis was performed later, and it showed HLA-associated TCR beta chains to be more clonally expanded than equally common others.

It was healthy bone marrow donors who served as donors. The CDR3 contains 14 residues. Looked up from germline, CDR1 is SGHVS and CDR2 is FNYEAQ. V was clipped by 1 base and J by 2 bases, with 9 bases between them. Material: PBMCs. The rearrangement links TRBV7-6 to TRBJ2-7; the D gene is possibly TRBD2 (6 bases). The sequence derives from a woman aged 25-40 years in good health and CMV-seropositive. CDR3 nucleotide sequence: TGTGCCAGCAGCTTAGTTGGGGGGACCTACGAGCAGTACTTC. Protein sequence: CASSLVGGTYEQYF.